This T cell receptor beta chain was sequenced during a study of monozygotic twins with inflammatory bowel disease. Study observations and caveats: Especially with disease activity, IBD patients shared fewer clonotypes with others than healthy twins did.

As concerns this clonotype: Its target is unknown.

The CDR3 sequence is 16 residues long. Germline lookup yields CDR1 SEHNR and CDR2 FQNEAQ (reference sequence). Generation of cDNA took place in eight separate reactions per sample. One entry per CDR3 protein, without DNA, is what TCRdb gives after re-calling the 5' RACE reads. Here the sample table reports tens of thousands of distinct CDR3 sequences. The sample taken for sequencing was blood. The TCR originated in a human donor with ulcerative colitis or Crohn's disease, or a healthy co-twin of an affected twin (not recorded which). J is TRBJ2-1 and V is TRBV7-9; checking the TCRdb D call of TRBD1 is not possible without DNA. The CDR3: CASSLDKARGQAEQFF.